This TCR beta chain was identified in a study of cytomegalovirus exposure and HLA in healthy donors. The study, taken as a whole, reports: Among TCR sequences, most were rare, though some public TCRs appeared in many donors.

Use of 60 Vbeta and 13 Jbeta primers characterized the PCR. TCRdb keeps only in-frame clones here, not all; method: immunoSEQ multiplex PCR. The sample has 150,000 to 200,000 clones, under 75% seen once. To note about this clone: Its antigen remains unidentified.

The CDR3 sequence is 13 residues long. CDR1 and CDR2 from the germline V gene are SGHAT and FQNNGV. The V segment lost 5 bases and the J segment 4 bases; nucleotides outside the gene matches: 3. Everyone who donated was a healthy bone marrow donor. When sampled, the donors appeared nominally healthy, though they likely had unrecorded immune exposures. The chain uses TRBV11-2 and TRBJ2-7, with 9 bases matching TRBD1. The sequence was obtained from a man aged 40-55 years in good health and CMV-seropositive. Sequencing was done on a sample of PBMCs. CDR3 in amino acids: CASSNRGLYEQYF. The CDR3 bases are TGTGCCAGCAGCAACAGGGGGCTGTACGAGCAGTACTTC.